One sample yielded the 25 T cell receptor beta chains listed below, sequenced in a study of blood T cells in healthy people across ages. A J-beta primer mix and a sample-barcoded 5' primer were used in a second PCR of about 7 to 12 cycles. TCRdb recomputed calls from the 5' RACE reads with MiXCR, one row per CDR3 protein. The table shows approximately 1,700,000 distinct CDR3 sequences, with around 42% occurring only once. The material sequenced was blood. Receptors originate from a human donor in good health.

This clonotype occurred a few times. The V gene is TRBV12-3 or TRBV12-4, the J gene TRBJ2-3, with D possibly matching TRBD1 (5 bases). The CDR3 sequence is 13 residues long. V lost 5 bases and J 5 bases, leaving 11 bases between the germline ends. The CDR3: CASSLSGIDTQYF. CDR3 bases: TGTGCCAGCAGTCTTTCAGGGATAGATACGCAGTATTTT.

The V call is TRBV12-3 or TRBV12-4, the J call TRBJ1-5; TRBD1 is a possible D gene (6 bases). The CDR3 has 13 residues. The V end was cut by 6 bases, the J end by 7 bases, with 13 bases between. CDR3 sequence reads: CASRMGGGQPQHF. DNA for the CDR3: TGTGCCAGCAGGATGGGGGGCGGCCAGCCCCAGCATTTT.

This clonotype appeared a few times. The CDR3 bases are TGTGCCAGTAAGGTGGGACAGCAAGAGACCCAGTACTTC. Translating it yields CASKVGQQETQYF. V is TRBV6-5 and J is TRBJ2-5, with TRBD1 identical over 7 bases. J was trimmed by 2 bases and V by 9 bases; bases with no gene match: 6. The CDR3 spans 13 residues. Germline loops: CDR1 MNHEY, CDR2 SVGAGI.

The rearrangement joins TRBV13 to TRBJ2-3, with 11 bases lining up with TRBD2. The germline CDR1 and CDR2 sequences are PRHDT and FYEKMQ (reference sequence). The CDR3 has 16 amino acids. J lost 6 bases, V lost 4 bases, and 9 bases had no gene match. This CDR3 reads CASSSTATSGVDTQYF. The CDR3 coding sequence is TGTGCCAGCAGCTCAACGGCGACTAGCGGGGTTGATACGCAGTATTTT.

V and J are TRBV20-1 and TRBJ1-6; tentative D call: TRBD1 (5 bases). Germline CDR1 and CDR2: DFQATT and SNEGSKA (reference sequence). V was cut by 3 bases and J by 7 bases, with 10 bases left in between. This CDR3 contains 13 residues. The chain's CDR3 is CSARDTRNSPLHF. The CDR3 nucleotides are TGCAGTGCTAGGGACACCAGAAATTCACCCCTCCACTTT.

This clonotype has a handful of counts. The gene calls are TRBV6-2 or TRBV6-3 and TRBJ2-7; D remains unclear. Germline V gene data show CDR1 as MNHEY and CDR2 as SVGEGT. This CDR3 comprises 13 residues. V gave up 6 bases and J gave up 2 bases, with 11 bases separating them. The CDR3 sequence: CASSPAATYEQYF. CDR3 coding DNA: TGTGCCAGCAGCCCCGCGGCCACCTACGAGCAGTACTTC.

This clonotype was detected a few times. This CDR3 reads CATSDLSTGQPQHF. The CDR3 DNA reads TGTGCCACCAGTGACCTGTCGACCGGTCAGCCCCAGCATTTT. The chain combines TRBV24-1 with TRBJ1-5; D ambiguous. V dropped 4 bases and J dropped 6 bases, with 12 bases sitting between them. Germline V gene sequence: CDR1 KGHDR, CDR2 SFDVKD. The CDR3 totals 14 residues.

This clonotype was detected ten times or more. The chain carries TRBV20-1 and TRBJ2-7, with 12 bases identical to TRBD2. V lost 5 bases and J lost 6; bases outside the gene matches: 8. CDR3 length: 14 residues. CDR1 is DFQATT, CDR2 SNEGSKA, per germline (reference sequence). The CDR3 region has the DNA TGCAGTGCTGACCAGACTAGCGGGGGAGGCGAGCAGTACTTC. Its protein is CSADQTSGGGEQYF.

About this clonotype itself: A single base separates this from a much larger clone, so it may be a read error. The genes are TRBV12-1 and TRBJ1-2. TRBV12-1 is recorded as a pseudogene. The CDR3 runs 13 residues. CDR3 in DNA: TGTGCCGGCAGCTTTGAAGATATGAATGGCTACACCTTC. Protein: CAGSFEDMNGYTF.

With regard to this clonotype: Compared with germline, one end of the junction differs, possibly owing to a read error. The chain recombines TRBV4-3 with TRBJ1-2, with 7 bases matching TRBD1. Germline V gene lookup returns CDR1 LGHNA and CDR2 YSLEER. This CDR3 has 13 amino acids. CDR3 nucleotides: TGCGCCGGCAGCCATCAGGGGGGTAATGGCTACACCTTC. Residues: CAGSHQGGNGYTF.

This clonotype was observed a handful of times. The chain joins TRBV20-1 to TRBJ2-3, with D hard to call. CDR1 is DFQATT, CDR2 SNEGSKA, per germline (reference sequence). The V and J ends lost 0 bases and 6 bases respectively, with 13 bases between them. The CDR3 covers 14 residues. As DNA, the CDR3 is TGCAGTGCTAGAGATAACACTAAAGGGGATACGCAGTATTTT. Translated: CSARDNTKGDTQYF.

This chain links TRBV29-1 with TRBJ2-5; 10 bases map to TRBD1. The CDR3 is 14 residues long. CDR1 is SQVTM, CDR2 ANQGSEA, per germline. CDR3 DNA: TGCAGTGTTCCCTGGACAGGGGGTGGAGAGACCCAGTACTTC. Protein product: CSVPWTGGGETQYF. Complete variable domain (other parts from reference TRBV29-1 and TRBJ2-5): SAVISQKPSRDICQRGTSLTIQCQVDSQVTMMFWYRQQPGQSLTLIATANQGSEATYESGFVIDKFPISRPNLTFSTLTVSNMSPEDSSIYLCSVPWTGGGETQYFGPGTRLLVL.

The chain uses TRBV9 and TRBJ2-4; D might be TRBD1 or TRBD2, each matching 6 bases. CDR3 length: 15 residues. V was cut by 0 bases and J by 5 bases, with 12 bases left in between. Germline CDR1 is SGDLS and CDR2 is YYNGEE. The CDR3 DNA reads TGTGCCAGCAGCGTAGACCCAGGGGAGGAAAACATTCAGTACTTC. Residues: CASSVDPGEENIQYF.

The rearrangement joins TRBV25-1 to TRBJ2-1; D is possibly TRBD1 or TRBD2 (5 bases each). The CDR3 contains 17 residues. CDR1 is MGHDK and CDR2 is SYGVNS in the germline V gene. V was pared by 0 bases and J by 4 bases, with 16 bases between. The CDR3 DNA reads TGTGCCAGCAGTGAATATTTCCGCGGTGAGGGGTACAATGAGCAGTTCTTC. It codes for CASSEYFRGEGYNEQFF. Combining the CDR3 with reference TRBV25-1 and TRBJ2-1 gives the whole variable domain EADIYQTPRYLVIGTGKKITLECSQTMGHDKMYWYQQDPGMELHLIHYSYGVNSTEKGDLSSESTVSRIRTEHFPLTLESARPSHTSQYLCASSEYFRGEGYNEQFFGPGTRLTVL.

This clonotype was counted between two and nine times. V usage is TRBV7-2 and J usage is TRBJ1-2, with a tentative D call TRBD1 (6 bases). Germline V gene sequence: CDR1 SGHTA, CDR2 FQGNSA. Trimming took 4 bases from V and 10 from J, leaving 16 bases between them. The CDR3 loop spans 13 amino acids. The CDR3 DNA follows: TGTGCCAGCAGCTCCTCTACACAGGGTCCCTACACCTTC. This sequence encodes CASSSSTQGPYTF.

J is TRBJ2-7 and V is TRBV29-1; the D gene is possibly TRBD1 (6 bases). The CDR3 is 12 amino acids. Germline CDR1 is SQVTM and CDR2 is ANQGSEA. Deletions cut 6 bases from V and 3 bases from J, with 12 bases between. CDR3 DNA sequence: TGCAGCGTCGGACAGCGCTACTACGAGCAGTACTTC. This gives the protein CSVGQRYYEQYF.

This chain joins TRBV7-2 and TRBJ2-7; no firm D call. CDR3 length equals 15 residues. Germline-derived CDR1 and CDR2 are SGHTA and FQGNSA. Trimming shortened V by 5 bases and J by 1 base, and 15 bases separated the two germline ends. DNA for the CDR3: TGTGCCAGCAGCCTATACTTGACGGCATCCTACGAGCAGTACTTC. This translates into CASSLYLTASYEQYF.

The sample holds many counts of this clonotype. V usage is TRBV6-5 and J usage is TRBJ2-7; D might be TRBD1 (6 bases). Trimming pared 8 bases from V and 2 bases from J, leaving 7 bases between. Germline V gene data show CDR1 as MNHEY and CDR2 as SVGAGI. CDR3 length: 11 amino acids. The CDR3 DNA is TGTGCCAGCGCAGGGGCCTACGAGCAGTACTTC. Its protein product is CASAGAYEQYF.

The gene calls are TRBV15 and TRBJ2-5; TRBD2 aligns across 9 bases. The junction had 8 bases not matched to a gene; V was cut back by 8 bases and J by 7 bases. In germline, CDR1 is LNHNV, CDR2 YYDKDF (reference sequence). This CDR3 is built from 13 residues. The DNA for the CDR3 is TGTGCCACCGCGGGAGGGAATGTGGGGACCCAGTACTTC. Protein sequence: CATAGGNVGTQYF.

Only a few counts were recorded for this clonotype. V usage is TRBV5-1 and J usage is TRBJ2-5; no definite D call. Per germline, CDR1 SGHRS and CDR2 YFSETQ. The CDR3 spans 13 residues. V lost 0 bases and J lost 5, with 8 bases in between. Written as DNA, the CDR3 is TGCGCCAGCAGCTTGGCCGTTTTGGAGACCCAGTACTTC. As protein: CASSLAVLETQYF.

The chain has TRBV28 and TRBJ2-4; maybe TRBD2 (5 bases). Looked up from germline, CDR1 is MDHEN and CDR2 is SYDVKM. CDR3 length equals 17 residues. V was clipped by 4 bases and J by 0 bases, with 16 bases between them. This chain's CDR3 is CASSSRTYYLAKNIQYF. The CDR3 bases are TGTGCCAGCAGTTCACGGACTTACTATCTAGCCAAAAACATTCAGTACTTC.

The V call is TRBV5-4, the J call TRBJ1-2; the D is unclear. V was clipped by 5 bases and J by 4 bases, with 12 bases between them. The CDR3 consists of 13 residues. Germline assignment: CDR1 SGHNT and CDR2 YYREEE (reference sequence). Here the CDR3 DNA reads TGTGCCAGCAGAAGATCGGGTTTCTATGGCTACACCTTC. Its protein is CASRRSGFYGYTF. Drawing the rest from reference TRBV5-4 and TRBJ1-2, the complete variable domain is ETGVTQSPTHLIKTRGQQVTLRCSSQSGHNTVSWYQQALGQGPQFIFQYYREEENGRGNFPPRFSGLQFPNYSSELNVNALELDDSALYLCASRRSGFYGYTFGSGTRLTVV.

In this sample, this clonotype turned up many times. This chain connects TRBV6-6 to TRBJ2-7, with D tentatively TRBD2 (7 bases). CDR3 length: 14 amino acids. Trimming removed 6 bases from V and 5 bases from J, with 17 bases in between. Germline CDR1 MNHNY, CDR2 SVGAGI (reference sequence). CDR3 sequence (DNA): TGTGCCAGCAGCTCGGTAGGGGGGGAAAACGAGCAGTACTTC. Residues: CASSSVGGENEQYF.

The V and J genes are TRBV20-1 and TRBJ2-1, with TRBD1 matching over 9 bases. Trimming cost V 3 bases and J 6 bases; bases outside gene matches: 12. The germline CDR1 and CDR2 sequences are DFQATT and SNEGSKA (reference sequence). This CDR3 region has 16 residues. This CDR3 reads CSASHHRDRVFNEQFF. DNA of the CDR3: TGCAGTGCTAGCCATCACCGGGACAGGGTCTTCAATGAGCAGTTCTTC.

J is TRBJ1-2 and V is TRBV7-2; no definite D call. The CDR3 contains 15 residues. The V end was cut by 5 bases, the J end by 4 bases, with 17 bases between. The V gene's germline CDR1 is SGHTA and CDR2 FQGNSA. CDR3 in amino acids: CASSPESFPSYGYTF. In DNA, the CDR3 is TGTGCCAGCAGCCCGGAGTCCTTCCCATCCTATGGCTACACCTTC.